These T cell receptor beta chains were read from a single sample in a study of blood T cells in healthy people across ages. TCRdb reprocessed the 5' RACE reads via MiXCR and lists one record per CDR3 protein. The sample records over 1,500,000 distinct CDR3 sequences, roughly two fifths being singletons. The source material was blood. Every receptor here comes from a human donor in good health. The CDR3 runs from the conserved cysteine through the conserved F or W. Fields, in order: J gene, D gene, CDR3 length, V gene, clone size, CDR3 protein, CDR3 DNA. D genes are given only for firm matches. Clone size appears in some rows only: once, few, many, or a class for an expanded clone.

j_gene: TRBJ2-7; d_gene: NA; len: 15; v_gene: TRBV7-9; abundance: NA; CDR3aa: CASSSPIEDSYEQYF; CDR3nt: TGTGCCAGCAGCTCCCCCATAGAAGACAGCTACGAGCAGTACTTC
j_gene: TRBJ1-2; d_gene: NA; len: 14; v_gene: TRBV7-8; abundance: NA; CDR3aa: CASSLNLGSDGYTF; CDR3nt: TGTGCCAGCAGCCTTAATCTGGGTTCCGATGGCTACACCTTC
j_gene: TRBJ2-3; d_gene: NA; len: 15; v_gene: TRBV5-1; abundance: NA; CDR3aa: CASSLTRAHTNTQYF; CDR3nt: TGCGCCAGCAGCTTGACAAGGGCCCACACAAATACGCAGTATTTT
j_gene: TRBJ1-5; d_gene: NA; len: 16; v_gene: TRBV20-1; abundance: NA; CDR3aa: CSARDFSGDSNQPQHF; CDR3nt: TGCAGTGCTAGAGATTTTAGCGGTGATAGCAATCAGCCCCAGCATTTT
j_gene: TRBJ2-4; d_gene: NA; len: 18; v_gene: TRBV3-1; abundance: NA; CDR3aa: CASSPLYTDGLAKNIQYF; CDR3nt: TGTGCCAGCAGCCCCCTATACACCGACGGTTTAGCCAAAAACATTCAGTACTTC
j_gene: TRBJ1-2; d_gene: NA; len: 11; v_gene: TRBV29-1; abundance: few; CDR3aa: CSVGGEGGYTF; CDR3nt: TGCAGCGTTGGTGGCGAGGGTGGCTACACCTTC
j_gene: TRBJ2-5; d_gene: TRBD2; len: 16; v_gene: TRBV28; abundance: NA; CDR3aa: CASSLLVRGRGETQYF; CDR3nt: TGTGCCAGCAGTTTATTAGTCCGGGGGAGGGGAGAGACCCAGTACTTC
j_gene: TRBJ2-5; d_gene: NA; len: 15; v_gene: TRBV27; abundance: NA; CDR3aa: CASSPHLGGYNEQYF; CDR3nt: TGTGCCAGCAGTCCACACCTAGGGGGGTACAATGAGCAGTACTTC
j_gene: TRBJ1-4; d_gene: TRBD1; len: 15; v_gene: TRBV28; abundance: NA; CDR3aa: CASSLLQGEYEKLFF; CDR3nt: TGTGCCAGCAGTTTACTTCAGGGGGAGTACGAAAAACTGTTTTTT
j_gene: TRBJ1-2; d_gene: NA; len: 15; v_gene: TRBV7-8; abundance: NA; CDR3aa: CASSPGRVQNYGYTF; CDR3nt: TGTGCCAGCAGCCCCGGGAGGGTTCAGAACTATGGCTACACCTTC
j_gene: TRBJ1-1; d_gene: NA; len: 13; v_gene: TRBV7-3; abundance: NA; CDR3aa: CASSLGYRFEAFF; CDR3nt: TGTGCCAGCAGCTTAGGGTACAGATTTGAAGCTTTCTTT
j_gene: TRBJ2-1; d_gene: TRBD1; len: 15; v_gene: TRBV19; abundance: NA; CDR3aa: CASSTPPDRVNEQFF; CDR3nt: TGTGCCAGTAGTACCCCCCCGGACAGGGTAAATGAGCAGTTCTTC
j_gene: TRBJ2-7; d_gene: NA; len: 17; v_gene: TRBV6-2/TRBV6-3; abundance: few; CDR3aa: CASRLHDQAVSRYEQYF; CDR3nt: TGTGCCAGCAGGCTACATGACCAGGCCGTGTCCCGCTACGAGCAGTACTTC
j_gene: TRBJ2-7; d_gene: NA; len: 12; v_gene: TRBV6-2/TRBV6-3; abundance: NA; CDR3aa: CASRGDLYEQYF; CDR3nt: TGTGCCTCCAGAGGGGATCTCTACGAGCAGTACTTC
j_gene: TRBJ1-5; d_gene: TRBD1; len: 15; v_gene: TRBV7-2; abundance: NA; CDR3aa: CASSARTGAGQPQHF; CDR3nt: TGTGCCAGCAGCGCAAGGACAGGCGCTGGCCAGCCCCAGCATTTT
j_gene: TRBJ2-5; d_gene: NA; len: 14; v_gene: TRBV28; abundance: NA; CDR3aa: CASSPGTVAYERYF; CDR3nt: TGTGCCAGCAGTCCAGGGACCGTGGCCTACGAGCGGTACTTC
j_gene: TRBJ1-2; d_gene: NA; len: 14; v_gene: TRBV5-4; abundance: NA; CDR3aa: CASSTLRVDYGYTF; CDR3nt: TGTGCCAGCAGCACCCTACGGGTCGACTATGGCTACACCTTC
j_gene: TRBJ2-7; d_gene: NA; len: 14; v_gene: TRBV20-1; abundance: few; CDR3aa: CSARDYERAYEQYF; CDR3nt: TGCAGTGCTAGGGACTACGAAAGGGCCTACGAGCAGTACTTC
j_gene: TRBJ1-1; d_gene: NA; len: 14; v_gene: TRBV29-1; abundance: few; CDR3aa: CSVVREPGNTEAFF; CDR3nt: TGCAGCGTTGTTAGGGAGCCAGGGAACACTGAAGCTTTCTTT
j_gene: TRBJ2-1; d_gene: TRBD2; len: 14; v_gene: TRBV12-3/TRBV12-4; abundance: NA; CDR3aa: CASSLVGGVREQFF; CDR3nt: TGTGCCAGCAGTTTAGTCGGGGGGGTACGTGAGCAGTTCTTC
j_gene: TRBJ2-4; d_gene: TRBD2; len: 18; v_gene: TRBV12-3/TRBV12-4; abundance: NA; CDR3aa: CASTHISLLAGTHNEQYF; CDR3nt: TGTGCCAGCACTCACATTAGCCTACTAGCGGGGACCCACAATGAGCAGTACTTC
j_gene: TRBJ2-1; d_gene: NA; len: 15; v_gene: TRBV7-2; abundance: NA; CDR3aa: CASSVGTGGGYEQFF; CDR3nt: TGTGCCAGCAGCGTAGGGACGGGGGGCGGGTATGAGCAGTTCTTC
j_gene: TRBJ2-1; d_gene: NA; len: 14; v_gene: TRBV6-4; abundance: few; CDR3aa: CASSSSNTYNEQFF; CDR3nt: TGTGCCAGCAGTAGCTCCAACACCTACAATGAGCAGTTCTTC
j_gene: TRBJ2-2; d_gene: NA; len: 15; v_gene: TRBV7-3; abundance: NA; CDR3aa: CASSLTDSPTGELFF; CDR3nt: TGTGCCAGCAGCTTAACTGACTCTCCCACCGGGGAGCTGTTTTTT
j_gene: TRBJ2-7; d_gene: TRBD1; len: 13; v_gene: TRBV20-1; abundance: NA; CDR3aa: CSAREGTGFEQYF; CDR3nt: TGCAGTGCTAGAGAGGGGACAGGGTTCGAGCAGTACTTC
j_gene: TRBJ2-3; d_gene: NA; len: 14; v_gene: TRBV19; abundance: once; CDR3aa: CASSTWQGKETQYF; CDR3nt: TGTGCCAGTAGTACCTGGCAGGGGAAAGAGACCCAGTATTTT